This TCR beta chain was captured by sequencing in a study of blood T cell repertoires in COVID-19. Here immunoSEQ multiplex PCR was the method, and the copy in TCRdb shows in-frame clones only, minus some. Of roughly 120,000 clones in the sample, more than 75% were seen once. V was cut by 4 bases and J by 0 bases, with 12 bases left in between. Germline CDR1 and CDR2: SGHTA and FQGTGA. The CDR3 totals 16 residues. V and J are TRBV7-3 and TRBJ2-2; possible D gene TRBD2, 7 bases. Sequencing input: peripheral blood. This sequence originates from a man between 35 and 55 years old with acute or convalescent COVID-19. As DNA, the CDR3 is TGTGCCAGCAGCTCCCGCGGGGGCTCGAACACCGGGGAGCTGTTTTTT. It yields the protein CASSSRGGSNTGELFF.